This is a list of T cell receptor beta chains from one sample in a study of blood T cell repertoires in COVID-19. Repertoires were generated with immunoSEQ multiplex PCR, while TCRdb's copy carries only in-frame clones and drops some. The sample includes approximately 250,000 clones, about 90% of them seen just once. The sequencing input was PBMCs or T cells enriched from blood (not recorded which). The source of these receptors is a middle-aged woman who had been exposed to COVID-19. Each CDR3 is given with its conserved first and last residue. A D gene is named only where the DNA matches it firmly. Not every row has a clone size; where given, it reads once, few, many or a size class.

D | J | size | V | CDR3 | DNA
NA | TRBJ1-5 | once | TRBV10-3 | CAISALGPQPQHF | TGTGCCATCAGCGCCTTGGGGCCCCAGCCCCAGCATTTT
TRBD1 | TRBJ1-4 | NA | TRBV7-2 | CASSLKPGTGGNNEKLFF | TGTGCCAGCAGCTTAAAGCCAGGGACAGGGGGGAATAATGAAAAACTGTTTTTT
NA | TRBJ2-3 | NA | TRBV3-1/TRBV3-2 | CASSLGQTADTQYF | TGTGCCAGCAGCCTCGGACAGACAGCAGATACGCAGTATTTT
NA | TRBJ2-1 | NA | TRBV28 | CASSLPLFSYEQFF | TGTGCCAGCAGTCTCCCCCTCTTTAGCTATGAGCAGTTCTTC
TRBD1 | TRBJ2-1 | NA | TRBV7-9 | CASSLVVLRDSYNEQFF | TGTGCCAGCAGCCTAGTGGTGCTACGGGACAGCTACAATGAGCAGTTCTTC
NA | TRBJ1-2 | few | TRBV12-3/TRBV12-4 | CASSEQGPWGYTF | TGTGCCAGCAGTGAACAGGGCCCCTGGGGCTACACCTTC
NA | TRBJ1-5 | NA | TRBV4-1 | CASSQDGVAGANQPQHF | TGCGCCAGCAGCCAAGACGGTGTGGCGGGGGCCAATCAGCCCCAGCATTTT
TRBD2 | TRBJ2-5 | NA | TRBV19 | CASSHRTSGSGETQYF | TGTGCCAGTAGTCACAGGACTAGCGGGAGCGGGGAGACCCAGTACTTC
TRBD2 | TRBJ2-3 | NA | TRBV5-5 | CASSGTSGADTQYF | TGTGCCAGCAGCGGGACTAGCGGAGCAGATACGCAGTATTTT
NA | TRBJ2-3 | NA | TRBV5-6 | CASSLGGAPYTQYF | TGTGCCAGCAGCTTAGGGGGGGCCCCCTATACGCAGTATTTT
NA | TRBJ1-1 | NA | TRBV12-3/TRBV12-4 | CASRGGGGTEAFF | TGTGCCAGCAGGGGCGGGGGAGGAACTGAAGCTTTCTTT
TRBD2 | TRBJ2-3 | NA | TRBV10-2 | CASRDLTSGGATDTQYF | TGCGCCAGCAGAGACCTAACTAGCGGGGGGGCGACAGATACGCAGTATTTT
NA | TRBJ1-2 | NA | TRBV6-5 | CASSPDRNYGYTF | TGTGCCAGCAGTCCCGACAGAAACTATGGCTACACCTTC
TRBD1 | TRBJ2-5 | NA | TRBV14 | CASSPVDRVETQYF | TGTGCCAGCAGCCCGGTGGACAGGGTCGAGACCCAGTACTTC
NA | TRBJ1-5 | NA | TRBV2 | CASKDWQGLDQPQHF | TGTGCCAGCAAAGATTGGCAGGGGTTGGATCAGCCCCAGCATTTT
NA | TRBJ2-1 | NA | TRBV19 | CASTLHPRTEEEEQFF | TGTGCCAGTACCCTCCACCCTAGGACGGAGGAGGAGGAGCAGTTCTTC
NA | TRBJ1-1 | NA | TRBV5-1 | CASSIQENTEAFF | TGCGCCAGCAGCATACAAGAAAACACTGAAGCTTTCTTT
TRBD2 | TRBJ2-2 | NA | TRBV7-2 | CASSLRGKRETGELFF | TGTGCCAGCAGCTTGAGAGGCAAGCGGGAAACCGGGGAGCTGTTTTTT
NA | TRBJ1-2 | NA | TRBV5-1 | CASSLDGNYGYTF | TGTGCCAGCAGCTTGGACGGGAACTATGGCTACACCTTC
TRBD1 | TRBJ2-2 | NA | TRBV4-2 | CASSQPGQGIGELFF | TGTGCCAGCAGCCAACCGGGACAGGGCATCGGGGAGCTGTTTTTT
TRBD2 | TRBJ2-1 | NA | TRBV7-8 | CASSFLAGGGYNEQFF | TGTGCCAGCAGCTTTTTAGCGGGAGGGGGCTACAATGAGCAGTTCTTC
NA | TRBJ2-3 | NA | TRBV2 | CASRAGEDTQYF | TGTGCCAGCAGGGCAGGCGAAGATACGCAGTATTTT
NA | TRBJ1-1 | NA | TRBV18 | CASSPAGLEAFF | TGTGCCAGCTCACCAGCGGGGCTTGAAGCTTTCTTT
TRBD1 | TRBJ1-4 | once | TRBV2 | CASRDRDATNEKLFF | TGTGCCAGCAGGGACAGGGATGCAACTAATGAAAAACTGTTTTTT